This T cell receptor beta chain appears in the sequencing data of a study of blood T cells in healthy people across ages (dated by TCRdb to 2015 to 2017). Concerning the study at large: In model experiments, roughly one uniquely barcoded TCR beta cDNA molecule per two T cells was captured by template switching. Four age groups were formed from the donors: young (average approximately 15 years), middle-aged (approximately 39), aged (62) and long-lived (about 80). Using deep sequencing normalized with unique cDNA molecular identifiers, the study measured how TCR beta repertoire diversity changes with age. Using the same blood draw, the study looked at two additional independent replicas of 1 million unique cDNA reads for two donors, one aged 18 to 30 and the other aged 80 or older. To avoid experimental bias, donors of different ages were spread randomly across the sequencing lanes. The research as a whole found: Because donor CMV infection status was unknown, age-related changes in expanded clonotypes were potentially confounded. A strong correlation was found between observed TCR beta diversity and the percentage of naive T cells measured by flow cytometry. Compared with the aged group, more naive CD4+ T cells, fewer expanded clones and increased TCR diversity were shown by the long-lived group, suggesting age selection. Observed TCR beta diversity per million T cells fell roughly linearly with age, and a significant reduction was already apparent by age roughly 40. Conclusive comparison of naive and antigen-experienced compartments was prevented by the profiling of bulk unsorted PBMCs. Estimates of total diversity from one million sequenced T cells were regarded as lower bounds and underestimates.

To prepare the library, 5' RACE was applied. Sequencing instrument: Illumina HiSeq 2500. A second PCR of roughly 7 to 11 cycles was performed with a sample-barcoded 5' primer and a J-beta primer mix. A template-switch 5' adaptor carrying 12 random nucleotides introduced a unique molecular identifier onto each TCR beta cDNA molecule. At least 2.5 million CDR3-containing paired-end reads were obtained from each sample. First-strand cDNA synthesis was performed from all RNA using the Mint cDNA synthesis kit, with priming by a TRBC-specific oligonucleotide. Following uracil-DNA glycosylase treatment, a first 18-cycle PCR with universal primers M1SS and BC2_uni_R was performed on all cDNA. As for how the authors treated the data: Each sample was normalized by randomly selecting 1 million high-quality reads, each carrying a distinct molecular identifier. Reads sharing molecular identifiers were discarded rather than binned into consensus sequences. CDR3 identification, clonotype clustering and error correction used MiTCR with a Q25 quality threshold and the strictest error-elimination algorithm. A nonparametric unseen species model with Euler transformation was used to estimate lower-bound total TCR beta diversity. The raw public data were reprocessed by TCRdb itself: fastp quality trimming at Q25, MiXCR clonotype calling, in-frame beta chains only. Every CDR3 protein is listed once, alongside the most common genes and DNA of its rows. What appears here as the V and J calls and clone size reflects TCRdb's work, not the paper's. Present in this sample are just under 900,000 distinct CDR3 sequences, more than 25% of which were seen just once. The ten most abundant clones make up approximately 15% of the sample.

The donors were about 40 Caucasian individuals from Russia, aged 6 to 90 years, who were systemically healthy. Roughly 9 milliliters of peripheral blood were drawn from each donor into EDTA-treated Vacutainer tubes. Ficoll-Paque density-gradient centrifugation was used to isolate PBMCs, with at least 6.5 million per sample. Total RNA was extracted from PBMCs with Trizol reagent, with at least 5.5 micrograms obtained per sample. The percentages of naive CD45RAhigh/CD27high T cells were determined by flow cytometry on a PBMC aliquot from every donor. This clonotype showed up many times. There is no known antigen for this receptor. No much larger clone exists at a distance of one base, and base qualities are not known. CDR1 and CDR2, per the germline V gene, are SGHTA and FQGNSA. From the cysteine up to the phenylalanine, the CDR3 has a length of 17 residues. Solely the CDR3 DNA is kept, with 51 bases framed from the first base. At the junction V is shortened by 1 base and J by 1 base; bases outside the gene matches: 8.

Sequenced input: blood. This chain joins TRBV7-2 to TRBJ2-5; 8 bases in the junction line up with TRBD2. This clonotype was obtained from a woman aged 80 or over in good health. The sequence in DNA is TGTGCCAGCAGCTTAGGGGTGGTAGCGGGGCGCCAAGAGACCCAGTACTTC. The resulting protein is CASSLGVVAGRQETQYF. When the CDR3 is completed using the reference TRBV7-2 and TRBJ2-5 genes on either side, the full variable domain is GAGVSQSPSNKVTEKGKDVELRCDPISGHTALYWYRQSLGQGLEFLIYFQGNSAPDKSGLPSDRFSAERTGGSVSTLTIQRTQQEDSAVYLCASSLGVVAGRQETQYFGPGTRLLVL.